This paragraph covers one T cell receptor beta chain sequence. The data derive from a study of OX40 agonist ivuxolimab in advanced cancers. Study-level information: Prior anti-PD-1, anti-PD-L1 or anti-CTLA-4 therapy did not bar entry, and 40% to 45% had some. Three individuals attained partial responses, comprising one hepatocellular carcinoma case and two cutaneous melanoma cases.

No patient had autoimmune disease or received systemic immunosuppression. Clones were sequenced by immunoSEQ multiplex PCR, and TCRdb holds only the in-frame ones, with some missing. The table has more than 9,500 clones, more than 70% seen once. The receptor's source is an adult with an advanced solid tumor such as melanoma, head and neck, liver or kidney cancer. This specimen was CD4+ or CD8+ T cells sorted from blood, taken in a trial of the OX40 agonist ivuxolimab.

The CDR3 DNA follows: TGTGCCAGCAGCCTTCTAGCGGGATCCTACAATGAGCAGTTCTTC. Its translation: CASSLLAGSYNEQFF. This chain uses TRBV7-9 with TRBJ2-1, with TRBD2 matching over 9 bases. This CDR3 has 15 amino acids. The V segment lost 5 bases and the J segment 1 base; nucleotides outside the gene matches: 3. From germline, CDR1 is SEHNR and CDR2 FQNEAQ (reference sequence).